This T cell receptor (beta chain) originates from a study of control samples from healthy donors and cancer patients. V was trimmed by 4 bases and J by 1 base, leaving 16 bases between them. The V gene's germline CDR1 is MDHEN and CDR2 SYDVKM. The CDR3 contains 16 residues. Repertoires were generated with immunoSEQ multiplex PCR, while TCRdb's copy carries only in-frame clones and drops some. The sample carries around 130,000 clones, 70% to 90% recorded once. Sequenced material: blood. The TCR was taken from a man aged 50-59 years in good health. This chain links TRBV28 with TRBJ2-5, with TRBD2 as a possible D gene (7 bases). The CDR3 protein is CASSSSLGGLQETQYF. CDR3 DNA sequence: TGTGCCAGCAGTTCCTCTCTCGGGGGGCTCCAAGAGACCCAGTACTTC.